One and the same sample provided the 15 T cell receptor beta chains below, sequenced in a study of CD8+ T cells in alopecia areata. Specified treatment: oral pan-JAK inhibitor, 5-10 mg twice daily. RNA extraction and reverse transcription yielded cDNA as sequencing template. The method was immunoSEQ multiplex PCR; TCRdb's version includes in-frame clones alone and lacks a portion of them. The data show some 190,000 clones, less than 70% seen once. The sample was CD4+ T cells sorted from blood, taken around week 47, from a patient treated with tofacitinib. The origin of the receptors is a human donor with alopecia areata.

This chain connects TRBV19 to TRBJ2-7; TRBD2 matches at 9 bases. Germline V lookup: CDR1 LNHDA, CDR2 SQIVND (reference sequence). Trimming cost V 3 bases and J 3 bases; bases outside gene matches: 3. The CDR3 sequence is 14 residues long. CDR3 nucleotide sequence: TGTGCCAGTAGTATTAGTAGCGGGGGCTACGAGCAGTACTTC. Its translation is CASSISSGGYEQYF.

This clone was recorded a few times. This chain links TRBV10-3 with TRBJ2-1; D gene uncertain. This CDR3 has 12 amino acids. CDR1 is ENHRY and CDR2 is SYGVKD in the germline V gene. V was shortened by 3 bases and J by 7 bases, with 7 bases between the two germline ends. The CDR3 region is CAISEGRNEQFF. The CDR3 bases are TGTGCCATCAGTGAAGGACGGAATGAGCAGTTCTTC.

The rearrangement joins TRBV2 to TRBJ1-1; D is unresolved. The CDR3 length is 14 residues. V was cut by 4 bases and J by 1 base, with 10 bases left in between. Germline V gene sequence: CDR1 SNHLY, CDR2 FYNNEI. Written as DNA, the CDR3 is TGTGCCAGCAGTGGCCGGAAGCAGAACACTGAAGCTTTCTTT. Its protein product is CASSGRKQNTEAFF. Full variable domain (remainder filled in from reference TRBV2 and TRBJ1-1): EPEVTQTPSHQVTQMGQEVILRCVPISNHLYFYWYRQILGQKVEFLVSFYNNEISEKSEIFDDQFSVERPDGSNFTLKIRSTKLEDSAMYFCASSGRKQNTEAFFGQGTRLTVV.

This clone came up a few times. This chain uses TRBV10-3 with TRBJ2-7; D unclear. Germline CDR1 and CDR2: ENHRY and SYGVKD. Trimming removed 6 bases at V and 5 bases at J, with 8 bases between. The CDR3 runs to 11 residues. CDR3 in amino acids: CAISSDDEQYF. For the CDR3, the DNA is TGTGCCATCAGCTCTGACGACGAGCAGTACTTC.

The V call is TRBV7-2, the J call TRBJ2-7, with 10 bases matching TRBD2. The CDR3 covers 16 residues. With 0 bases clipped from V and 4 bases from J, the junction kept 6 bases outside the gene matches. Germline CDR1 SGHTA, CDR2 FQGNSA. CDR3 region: CASSLAAPSGGYEQYF. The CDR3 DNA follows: TGTGCCAGCAGCTTAGCTGCCCCTAGCGGGGGATACGAGCAGTACTTC. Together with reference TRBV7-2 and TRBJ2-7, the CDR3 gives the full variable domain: GAGVSQSPSNKVTEKGKDVELRCDPISGHTALYWYRQSLGQGLEFLIYFQGNSAPDKSGLPSDRFSAERTGGSVSTLTIQRTQQEDSAVYLCASSLAAPSGGYEQYFGPGTRLTVT.

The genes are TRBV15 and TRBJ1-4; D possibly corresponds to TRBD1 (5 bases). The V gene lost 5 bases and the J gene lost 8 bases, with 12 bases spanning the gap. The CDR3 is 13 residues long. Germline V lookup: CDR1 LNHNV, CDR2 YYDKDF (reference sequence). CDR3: CATSGRVGEKLFF. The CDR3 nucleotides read TGTGCCACCAGCGGCAGGGTCGGAGAAAAACTGTTTTTT.

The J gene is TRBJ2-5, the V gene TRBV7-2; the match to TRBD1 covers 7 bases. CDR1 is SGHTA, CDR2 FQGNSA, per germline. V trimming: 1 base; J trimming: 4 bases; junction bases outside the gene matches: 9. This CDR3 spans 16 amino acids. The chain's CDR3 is CASSLEGTAFGETQYF. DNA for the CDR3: TGTGCCAGCAGCTTAGAAGGGACAGCATTCGGAGAGACCCAGTACTTC.

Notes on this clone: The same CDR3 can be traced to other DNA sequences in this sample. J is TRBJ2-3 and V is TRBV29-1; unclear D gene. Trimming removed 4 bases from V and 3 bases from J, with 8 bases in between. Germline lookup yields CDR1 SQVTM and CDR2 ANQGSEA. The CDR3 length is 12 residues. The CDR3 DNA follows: TGCAGCGTTGTGGACGGAACAGATACGCAGTATTTT. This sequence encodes CSVVDGTDTQYF.

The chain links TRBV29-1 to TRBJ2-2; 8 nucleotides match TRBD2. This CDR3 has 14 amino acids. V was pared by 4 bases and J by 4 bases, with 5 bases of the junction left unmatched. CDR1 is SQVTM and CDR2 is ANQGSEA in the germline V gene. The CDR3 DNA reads TGCAGCGTTGCGGTCGCGGGGGGCACCGGGGAGCTGTTTTTT. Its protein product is CSVAVAGGTGELFF.

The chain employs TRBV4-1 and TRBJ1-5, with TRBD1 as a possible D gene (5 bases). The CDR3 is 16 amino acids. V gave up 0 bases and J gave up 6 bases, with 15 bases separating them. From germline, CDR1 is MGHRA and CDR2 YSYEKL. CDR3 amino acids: CASSQDSGTGGQPQHF. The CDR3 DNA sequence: TGCGCCAGCAGCCAAGACTCCGGGACCGGAGGTCAGCCCCAGCATTTT.

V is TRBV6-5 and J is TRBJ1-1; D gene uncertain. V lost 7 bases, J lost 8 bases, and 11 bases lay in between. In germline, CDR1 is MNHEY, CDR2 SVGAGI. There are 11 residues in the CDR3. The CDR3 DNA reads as TGTGCCAGCACCTATGGACCGGAAGCTTTCTTT. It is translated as CASTYGPEAFF.

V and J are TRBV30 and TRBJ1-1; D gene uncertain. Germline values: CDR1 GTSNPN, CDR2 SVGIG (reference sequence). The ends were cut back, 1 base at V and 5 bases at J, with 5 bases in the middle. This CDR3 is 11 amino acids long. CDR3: CAWSERTEAFF. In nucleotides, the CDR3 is TGTGCCTGGAGTGAAAGGACTGAAGCTTTCTTT.

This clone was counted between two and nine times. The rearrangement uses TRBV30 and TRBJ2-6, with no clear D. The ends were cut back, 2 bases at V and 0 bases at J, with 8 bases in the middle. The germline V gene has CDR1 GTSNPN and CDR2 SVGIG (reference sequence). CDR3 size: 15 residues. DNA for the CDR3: TGTGCCTGGAGTCAGTTAGCCTCTGGGGCCAACGTCCTGACTTTC. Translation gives CAWSQLASGANVLTF.

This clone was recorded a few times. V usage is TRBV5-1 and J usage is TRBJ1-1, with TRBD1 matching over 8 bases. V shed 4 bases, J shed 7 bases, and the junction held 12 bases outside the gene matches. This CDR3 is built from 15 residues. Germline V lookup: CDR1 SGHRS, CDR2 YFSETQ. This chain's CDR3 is CASSKGQAEQGEAFF. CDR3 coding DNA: TGCGCCAGCAGCAAGGGACAGGCAGAACAGGGTGAAGCTTTCTTT.

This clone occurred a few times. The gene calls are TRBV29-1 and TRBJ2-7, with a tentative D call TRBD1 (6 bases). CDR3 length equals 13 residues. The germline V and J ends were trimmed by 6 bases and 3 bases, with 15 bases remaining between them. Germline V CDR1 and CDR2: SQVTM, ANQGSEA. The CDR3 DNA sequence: TGCAGCGTCCTTCGGGACACAGACTACGAGCAGTACTTC. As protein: CSVLRDTDYEQYF.